The entry below gives a single T cell receptor beta chain sequence along with its context. Its specificity is unknown. The PCR employed 60 Vbeta primers together with 13 Jbeta primers. Assay used: immunoSEQ multiplex PCR; TCRdb lists only in-frame clones, some missing. The table shows around 120,000 clones, with around four fifths occurring only once. This sample was taken from a study of cytomegalovirus exposure and HLA in healthy donors. At sampling all donors were nominally healthy, likely with unrecorded immune exposures. Overall study findings and caveats: Most likely, a cluster of highly shared sequence variants arose as a sequencing artifact.

J was trimmed by 8 bases and V by 4 bases; bases with no gene match: 11. The germline V gene has CDR1 MNHEY and CDR2 SVGAGI. This CDR3 contains 15 residues. The sample was PBMCs. The V and J genes are TRBV6-5 and TRBJ2-1; 7 positions agree with TRBD2. This receptor was identified in a human donor in good health. CDR3 in DNA: TGTGCCAGCAGTTCGCCCGGGCTAGCGGTCTATGAGCAGTTCTTC. This encodes CASSSPGLAVYEQFF.